This TCR beta chain was recorded in a study of early T cells in non-severe SARS-CoV-2 infection. Turning to the study itself: The authors sequenced bulk RNA from unsorted whole blood, leaving chains unpaired. Study-level points and caveats: Clonotype matching in VDJdb favored anti-spike CD8 responses and did not capture private and CD4 specificities.

Many counts were recorded for this clonotype. Its antigen is not identified. In the library, individual cDNA molecules carried attached unique molecular identifiers. MiXCR, run by TCRdb on the 5' RACE reads, gives a single entry per CDR3 protein. The sample has some 66,000 distinct CDR3 sequences, roughly 9.1% seen once; the top ten hold roughly 3.2%. The CDR3 is 13 amino acids. V was pared by 2 bases and J by 3 bases, with 7 bases between. Germline V CDR1 and CDR2: MNHNY, SVGAGI (reference sequence). The receptor was isolated from an adult who was a healthcare worker with PCR-confirmed SARS-CoV-2 infection or an uninfected control (not recorded which). The gene calls are TRBV6-6 and TRBJ2-5; D uncertain. Material: whole blood. The CDR3 DNA sequence: TGTGCCAGCAGTTACCGCTCAGAAGAGACCCAGTACTTC. Its protein product is CASSYRSEETQYF.